A single sample gave rise to the 9 T cell receptor beta chains below, sequenced in a study of T cell responses to AZD1222 COVID-19 vaccine (dated by TCRdb to the early 2020s). Libraries came from the immunoSEQ multiplex PCR assay. TCRdb took this table from immuneACCESS and kept in-frame rearrangements with V and J called. Such tables lack part of the clones; where checked against another copy, unresolved V genes explain under half of the gap, and the rest is unexplained. In this sample the table shows around 200,000 clones, 88% of which occur a single time. Around 26% of the sample is taken by the ten largest. Reading the label with the study, this specimen's time point is: about 28 days (+/-7) after the second vaccine dose. This material consisted of peripheral blood, taken 28 days after the second AZD1222 dose. All receptors come from an adult who received the AZD1222 COVID-19 vaccine.

The chain is built from TRBV4-1 and TRBJ1-3, with 9 bases matching TRBD1. The V segment lost 0 bases and the J segment 0 bases; nucleotides outside the gene matches: 15. The germline V gene has CDR1 MGHRA and CDR2 YSYEKL. This CDR3 has 21 amino acids. The CDR3 sequence: CASSQDQGDRADTPSGNTIYF. CDR3 bases: TGCGCCAGCAGCCAAGATCAGGGGGACAGGGCAGATACACCCTCTGGAAACACCATATATTTT.

The CDR3 nucleotides are TGTGCCAGCAGCTTAGCCTCTGGGGCCAACGTCCTGACTTTC. Its translation: CASSLASGANVLTF. This chain links TRBV7-3 with TRBJ2-6; D is ambiguous. CDR1 is SGHTA and CDR2 is FQGTGA in the germline V gene. The ends were cut back, 2 bases at V and 0 bases at J, with 2 bases in the middle. CDR3 length equals 14 residues.

The chain joins TRBV28 to TRBJ1-2, with 7 bases matching TRBD1. CDR3 length: 12 residues. V was clipped by 5 bases and J by 8 bases; unmatched bases: 5. CDR1 is MDHEN, CDR2 SYDVKM, per germline. In DNA form, the CDR3 reads TGTGCCAGCAGTGGGACAGCCCGGGGCTACACCTTC. Encoded protein: CASSGTARGYTF.

The rearrangement uses TRBV6-5 and TRBJ1-1, with a weak D call TRBD1 (5 bases). The V end was cut by 3 bases, the J end by 6 bases, with 14 bases between. The CDR3 runs to 14 residues. Germline V gene data show CDR1 as MNHEY and CDR2 as SVGAGI. CDR3 loop: CASSYGGFDPEAFF. In nucleotides, the CDR3 is TGTGCCAGCAGTTATGGGGGTTTTGATCCTGAAGCTTTCTTT.

A single count supports this clone. The V call is TRBV3-1 (or the pseudogene TRBV3-2), the J call TRBJ2-7; D is unresolved. Germline V gene lookup returns CDR1 LGHDT and CDR2 YNNKEL (reference sequence). CDR3 length: 15 residues. Deletions cut 2 bases from V and 2 bases from J, with 13 bases between. The DNA for the CDR3 is TGTGCCAGCAGCCAATTCCCCCACAACACCTACGAGCAGTACTTC. This encodes CASSQFPHNTYEQYF.

The genes are TRBV25-1 and TRBJ1-5, with a tentative D call TRBD1 (5 bases). V dropped 2 bases and J dropped 5 bases, with 10 bases sitting between them. CDR1 MGHDK and CDR2 SYGVNS come from the germline V gene. The CDR3 consists of 14 residues. In DNA form, the CDR3 reads TGTGCCAGCAGTGAAGCGCAGGGCCATCAGCCCCAGCATTTT. Translation: CASSEAQGHQPQHF.

V and J are TRBV6-5 and TRBJ2-3; D gene unclear. V gave up 7 bases and J gave up 1 base, with 9 bases separating them. In germline, CDR1 is MNHEY, CDR2 SVGAGI. The CDR3 covers 13 residues. CDR3 in amino acids: CASTSTRTDTQYF. CDR3 nucleotide sequence: TGTGCCAGCACCTCCACCCGCACAGATACGCAGTATTTT.

The chain has TRBV5-1 and TRBJ1-1; D uncertain. The V gene lost 3 bases and the J gene lost 6 bases, with 15 bases spanning the gap. The CDR3 consists of 14 residues. CDR1 SGHRS and CDR2 YFSETQ come from the germline V gene. The CDR3 DNA is TGCGCCAGCAGCTCAGGATCGGGGTCGGCTGAAGCTTTCTTT. Its translation: CASSSGSGSAEAFF.

The V and J genes are TRBV20-1 and TRBJ2-1, with 12 bases lining up with TRBD2. With 3 bases clipped from V and 9 bases from J, the junction kept 6 bases outside the gene matches. In germline, CDR1 is DFQATT, CDR2 SNEGSKA (reference sequence). CDR3 size: 14 residues. The CDR3 sequence is CSASLLAGGTEQFF. The CDR3 coding sequence is TGCAGTGCTAGTCTGCTAGCGGGAGGGACTGAGCAGTTCTTC.